This TCR beta chain was recovered during a study of shared clonotypes between healthy human individuals. Overall study results and limits: Shared clonotypes: roughly 4.7% naive CD4, under 4% naive CD8, under 2.5% memory CD4, more than 0.3% memory CD8.

Sequencing was performed with immunoSEQ multiplex PCR; in TCRdb, only in-frame clones are kept and a portion is missing. The sample lists approximately 2.1 million clones; 85% to 95% were seen once. A word on this clone: What it recognizes is unknown. Additional DNA sequences in this sample encode the identical CDR3.

The specimen was naive CD4+ T cells from PBMCs. Noted subset: CD45RA+ positively selected. This sequence was found in a man aged 18 to 35 in good health. Some clones in this sample may be carry-over from other donors' samples.

The CDR3 DNA reads TGTGCCTGGGGACCTTACAATGAGCAGTTCTTC. It yields the protein CAWGPYNEQFF. The V call is TRBV30, the J call TRBJ2-1; D is unclear. The CDR3 runs 11 residues. With 5 bases removed from V and 4 bases from J, the gap between germline ends came to 6 bases. In germline, CDR1 is GTSNPN, CDR2 SVGIG (reference sequence).